The following is a TCR beta chain sequence with its context. Its target is unknown. The data stem from a study of PD-L1 blockade in urothelial cancer. Regarding the study as a whole: Patients with durable benefit had greater blood expansion of tumor-associated TCR clones 3 weeks into treatment.

CDR1 and CDR2 from the germline V gene are SNHLY and FYNNEI. V lost 7 bases, J lost 2 bases, and 20 bases lay in between. The CDR3 runs to 17 residues. The time point: pretreatment peripheral blood. All patients carried locally advanced or metastatic urothelial carcinoma. Some clones are missing from TCRdb's copy, which holds only in-frame ones; the method was immunoSEQ multiplex PCR. The sample shows 95,000 or so clones, 87% of them seen only once. This chain links TRBV2 with TRBJ2-2; D gene uncertain. This receptor was identified in a man aged 55 to 70 with urothelial cancer. Sample: PBMCs, taken around atezolizumab (anti-PD-L1) treatment. This CDR3 reads CASNLRGPLSNTGELFF. The CDR3 DNA sequence: TGTGCCAGCAACCTTCGAGGTCCGCTATCCAACACCGGGGAGCTGTTTTTT.